This passage covers 23 T cell receptor beta chains from one sample sequenced in a study of T cell responses to AZD1222 COVID-19 vaccine. Assay: immunoSEQ multiplex PCR; the TCRdb copy retains only in-frame clones and omits some. The sample includes roughly 120,000 clones, about 85% seen only once; the top ten take around 3%. The sequencing used peripheral blood, collected 28 days after the second AZD1222 dose. The receptors derive from an adult who received the AZD1222 COVID-19 vaccine.

This clone appeared a single time. This sequence joins TRBV7-8 and TRBJ2-1; D might be TRBD1 (5 bases). V dropped 5 bases and J dropped 2 bases, with 13 bases sitting between them. The CDR3 sequence is 15 residues long. Germline assignment: CDR1 SGHVS and CDR2 FQNEAQ. The CDR3 DNA is TGTGCCAGCAGCCACTCCAGGGAACCCTACAATGAGCAGTTCTTC. Translation: CASSHSREPYNEQFF.

With regard to this clone: The identical CDR3 is also encoded by other nucleotide sequences in the sample. DNA for the CDR3: TGTGCCAGCTCACCACAGGGGTCGGATTCACCCCTCCACTTT. Its translation is CASSPQGSDSPLHF. The V and J genes are TRBV18 and TRBJ1-6; weak D call: TRBD1 (5 bases). This CDR3 is built from 14 residues. The germline V gene encodes CDR1 KGHSH and CDR2 LQKENI. The germline V and J ends were trimmed by 1 base and 8 bases, with 9 bases remaining between them. Full variable domain (rest looked up from reference TRBV18 and TRBJ1-6): NAGVMQNPRHLVRRRGQEARLRCSPMKGHSHVYWYRQLPEEGLKFMVYLQKENIIDESGMPKERFSAEFPKEGPSILRIQQVVRGDSAAYFCASSPQGSDSPLHFGNGTRLTVT.

The chain carries TRBV5-8 and TRBJ2-1; D unclear. V lost 0 bases, J lost 0 bases, and 13 bases lay in between. The CDR3 is 17 amino acids. Germline CDR1 and CDR2: SGHTS and YDEGEE. The CDR3 DNA is TGTGCCAGCAGCTTGGTTCCCGCTGATAGCTCCTACAATGAGCAGTTCTTC. Protein sequence: CASSLVPADSSYNEQFF.

The chain links TRBV20-1 to TRBJ2-7; D uncertain. CDR1 and CDR2 (germline): DFQATT, SNEGSKA (reference sequence). V lost 3 bases to trimming and J lost 5 bases, with 8 bases between them. The CDR3 loop spans 11 amino acids. DNA of the CDR3: TGCAGTGCTAGTGCTTTCGACGAGCAGTACTTC. Protein sequence: CSASAFDEQYF.

The chain joins TRBV11-2 to TRBJ2-3; 10 bases fit TRBD1. Trimming cost V 1 base and J 1 base; bases outside gene matches: 8. The CDR3 sequence is 18 residues long. Germline V lookup: CDR1 SGHAT, CDR2 FQNNGV. The CDR3 region is CASSLGRGTGVRTDTQYF. CDR3 DNA sequence: TGTGCCAGCAGCTTAGGGAGAGGGACAGGGGTCCGCACAGATACGCAGTATTTT.

The genes are TRBV29-1 and TRBJ1-1; D call uncertain. Germline V CDR1 and CDR2: SQVTM, ANQGSEA. CDR3 size: 15 residues. Trimming removed 1 base from V and 0 bases from J, with 12 bases in between. CDR3 residues: CSVEVEWVLNTEAFF. CDR3 DNA: TGCAGCGTTGAAGTGGAGTGGGTGCTGAACACTGAAGCTTTCTTT.

The chain uses TRBV9 and TRBJ1-1, with D hard to call. The CDR3 contains 13 residues. V lost 0 bases to trimming and J lost 4 bases, with 7 bases between them. Germline CDR1 is SGDLS and CDR2 is YYNGEE. CDR3 sequence: CASSVELSTEAFF. The CDR3 DNA is TGTGCCAGCAGCGTAGAGTTGAGCACTGAAGCTTTCTTT.

The V and J genes are TRBV15 and TRBJ1-2; D possibly corresponds to TRBD1 (6 bases). The CDR3 covers 16 residues. V gave up 0 bases and J gave up 2 bases, with 13 bases separating them. The germline CDR1 and CDR2 sequences are LNHNV and YYDKDF (reference sequence). CDR3 in DNA: TGTGCCACCAGCAGAGAGGGAGGGGGTGTGAACTATGGCTACACCTTC. Translating gives CATSREGGGVNYGYTF.

The CDR3 sequence: CAWSAAGLTLKPQHF. The CDR3 region has the DNA TGTGCCTGGAGTGCAGCAGGTCTCACGCTAAAGCCCCAGCATTTT. The V call is TRBV30, the J call TRBJ1-5; D call uncertain. Per germline, CDR1 GTSNPN and CDR2 SVGIG (reference sequence). V dropped 1 base and J dropped 8 bases, with 18 bases sitting between them. The CDR3 is 15 residues long.

The V and J genes are TRBV6-6 and TRBJ1-1, with D uncertain. Trimming shortened V by 8 bases and J by 1 base, and 14 bases separated the two germline ends. CDR1 MNHNY and CDR2 SVGAGI come from the germline V gene (reference sequence). CDR3 length equals 14 residues. Here the CDR3 DNA reads TGTGCCAGCCCCCCCGCCCCAGGGAACACTGAAGCTTTCTTT. As protein: CASPPAPGNTEAFF.

The chain recombines TRBV5-1 with TRBJ1-1, with D unresolved. V lost 4 bases and J 6 bases, leaving 16 bases between the germline ends. The CDR3 spans 14 residues. Germline loops: CDR1 SGHRS, CDR2 YFSETQ. The CDR3 nucleotides are TGCGCCAGCAGCGCATTTAGGGATTTATCTGAAGCTTTCTTT. Translated, it gives CASSAFRDLSEAFF.

The gene calls are TRBV5-4 and TRBJ2-1, with 8 bases fitting TRBD1. The CDR3 covers 16 residues. V dropped 4 bases and J dropped 8; count of bases not matched to a gene: 14. Germline V gene data show CDR1 as SGHNT and CDR2 as YYREEE (reference sequence). The CDR3 bases are TGTGCCAGCAGCGGACAGGGACAGGTCAGGAGGGATGAGCAGTTCTTC. This codes for CASSGQGQVRRDEQFF.

This chain links TRBV5-1 with TRBJ2-5; 7 bases map to TRBD1. The J call may be incorrect, as the DNA end agrees better with TRBJ2-7. The germline V gene encodes CDR1 SGHRS and CDR2 YFSETQ. The length of the CDR3 is 15 residues. CDR3 sequence (DNA): TGCGCCAGCAGCTTGGAAAGGGGGCCGACCTACGAGCAGTACTTC. Translating gives CASSLERGPTYEQYF.

V is TRBV9 and J is TRBJ1-6; D unclear. Germline V CDR1 and CDR2: SGDLS, YYNGEE. Trimming took 0 bases from V and 7 from J, leaving 8 bases between them. The CDR3 has 14 amino acids. The CDR3 bases are TGTGCCAGCAGCGTAGCCTCAGAAAATTCACCCCTCCACTTT. Protein product: CASSVASENSPLHF.

The chain combines TRBV3-1 (or the pseudogene TRBV3-2) with TRBJ2-7; D ambiguous. This CDR3 region has 12 residues. Trimming pared 1 base from V and 6 bases from J, leaving 7 bases between. CDR1 LGHDT and CDR2 YNNKEL come from the germline V gene (reference sequence). CDR3: CASSQVFSEQYF. CDR3 bases: TGTGCCAGCAGCCAAGTATTTTCCGAGCAGTACTTC.

V gene TRBV19 combines with J gene TRBJ1-1; D is ambiguous. This CDR3 comprises 12 residues. The V and J ends lost 5 bases and 8 bases respectively, with 12 bases between them. Germline V gene sequence: CDR1 LNHDA, CDR2 SQIVND (reference sequence). CDR3 residues: CASSVTSREAFF. The CDR3 coding sequence is TGTGCCAGTAGTGTCACATCGAGGGAAGCTTTCTTT.

The rearrangement uses TRBV5-4 and TRBJ1-2, with D possibly TRBD1 on 6 matching bases. CDR3 length: 15 amino acids. Trimming removed 4 bases at V and 5 bases at J, with 18 bases between. Germline-derived CDR1 and CDR2 are SGHNT and YYREEE (reference sequence). CDR3: CASSPYRTELYGYTF. DNA of the CDR3: TGTGCCAGCAGCCCCTACCGGACAGAACTTTATGGCTACACCTTC.

The V call is TRBV29-1, the J call TRBJ1-2; a possible D gene is TRBD1 (5 bases). The CDR3 contains 11 residues. From germline, CDR1 is SQVTM and CDR2 ANQGSEA. V lost 6 bases to trimming and J lost 1 base, with 6 bases between them. CDR3 sequence reads: CSVQGNYGYTF. The CDR3 bases are TGCAGCGTGCAGGGTAACTATGGCTACACCTTC. Full variable domain (missing parts from reference TRBV29-1 and TRBJ1-2): SAVISQKPSRDICQRGTSLTIQCQVDSQVTMMFWYRQQPGQSLTLIATANQGSEATYESGFVIDKFPISRPNLTFSTLTVSNMSPEDSSIYLCSVQGNYGYTFGSGTRLTVV.

The rearrangement joins TRBV15 to TRBJ1-6; TRBD1 aligns across 9 bases. J lost 9 bases, V lost 4 bases, and 16 bases had no gene match. CDR1 LNHNV and CDR2 YYDKDF come from the germline V gene (reference sequence). The CDR3 totals 18 residues. CDR3: CATSIIVPGQGISSPLHF. CDR3 nucleotide sequence: TGTGCCACCAGCATCATAGTCCCGGGACAGGGAATCAGTTCACCCCTCCACTTT.

The chain links TRBV30 to TRBJ1-2; D is perhaps TRBD1 (5 bases). Trimming removed 3 bases from V and 6 bases from J, with 17 bases in between. This CDR3 spans 14 amino acids. The V gene's germline CDR1 is GTSNPN and CDR2 SVGIG (reference sequence). CDR3 region: CAWRSPGVWDGYTF. The DNA for the CDR3 is TGTGCCTGGAGGTCTCCGGGGGTTTGGGATGGCTACACCTTC.

The chain uses TRBV7-3 and TRBJ2-5, with a tentative D call TRBD2 (6 bases). Germline V gene data show CDR1 as SGHTA and CDR2 as FQGTGA. This CDR3 comprises 14 residues. The V gene lost 5 bases and the J gene lost 7 bases, with 17 bases spanning the gap. The CDR3 DNA is TGTGCCAGCAGCCTGACCGGGGCCGGGGGGACCCAGTACTTC. The encoded protein is CASSLTGAGGTQYF.

The chain uses TRBV12-3 or TRBV12-4 and TRBJ1-5; D not certain. The V gene lost 2 bases and the J gene lost 1 base, with 3 bases spanning the gap. This CDR3 is built from 13 residues. CDR3 DNA: TGTGCCAGCAGTTTACGCAGCAATCAGCCCCAGCATTTT. It is translated as CASSLRSNQPQHF.

V and J are TRBV6-5 and TRBJ2-4, with D possibly being TRBD1 or TRBD2 (5 bases each). V was clipped by 5 bases and J by 3 bases, with 8 bases between them. This CDR3 region has 13 residues. Germline loops: CDR1 MNHEY, CDR2 SVGAGI. The chain's CDR3 is CASSRGVKNIQYF. The CDR3 nucleotides are TGTGCCAGCAGTAGAGGGGTCAAAAACATTCAGTACTTC.